Sequencing of this T cell receptor (beta chain) was carried out in a study of vaccination and CD4 T cells after COVID-19. Overall study context: Convalescent patients had positive nasal swab PCR results for SARS-CoV-2. Disease was mild in nine and severe in one. Cultures acting as controls obtained a CEFX pool, an HIV-1 Nef pool, or no peptide.

This sample's treatment: roughly ten-day PBMC culture with coronavirus spike peptide pools or control peptides (ViraFEST assay). Peptide pool stimulation in ViraFEST expanded antigen-specific T cells, whose TCRs were then sequenced. A few counts support this clonotype. Its specificity is not known. The germline V gene has CDR1 SGHDN and CDR2 FVKESK. V lost 2 bases and J lost 4, with 8 bases in between. CDR3 length equals 13 residues. The Oncomine TCR Beta short-read assay was applied to DNA of cultured CD4+ T cells. TCRdb passed the PCR reads through MiXCR, listing each CDR3 protein once. The sample comprises over 10,000 distinct CDR3 sequences, roughly 58% of which are singletons, and about 18% rests with the top ten.

V gene TRBV14 combines with J gene TRBJ1-2; D unclear. The origin of this receptor is a human donor with COVID-19. This sample comprised cultured CD4+ T cells from blood, obtained after SARS-CoV-2 vaccination. Written as DNA, the CDR3 is TGTGCCAGCAGCCAAACACCTTTCTATGGCTACACCTTC. Its translation: CASSQTPFYGYTF.